Listed below are T cell receptor beta chains from one sample, sequenced in a study of blood T cell repertoires in COVID-19. This table comes from immunoSEQ multiplex PCR, and its TCRdb copy is limited to in-frame clones, with some not included. The sample lists 150,000 to 200,000 clones; around 80% were seen once. The sequenced material came from PBMCs or T cells enriched from blood (not recorded which). The receptors were sampled from a woman between 45 and 60 years old with acute COVID-19. CDR3s include the opening cysteine and the closing phenylalanine or tryptophan. D genes are given only for firm matches. Size values are once, few and many counts, or a class for expanded clones, and some rows have none.

TRBJ1-3	-	TRBV3-1/TRBV3-2	-	CASSLADGNTIYF	TGTGCCAGCAGCCTAGCGGATGGAAACACCATATATTTT
TRBJ2-5	TRBD2	TRBV27	-	CASGEGETQYF	TGTGCCAGTGGGGAGGGAGAGACCCAGTACTTC
TRBJ1-5	-	TRBV6-5	-	CASREGGNQPQHF	TGTGCCAGCAGAGAGGGAGGCAATCAGCCCCAGCATTTT
TRBJ1-4	TRBD1	TRBV5-1	-	CASSSQTGAQYEKLFF	TGCGCCAGCAGCTCTCAAACAGGGGCGCAGTATGAAAAACTGTTTTTT
TRBJ1-3	-	TRBV4-3	-	CASSQGSPGNTIYF	TGCGCCAGCAGCCAAGGCAGCCCAGGGAACACCATATATTTT
TRBJ1-1	TRBD1	TRBV6-5	-	CASRSTRDRSEAFF	TGTGCCAGCAGATCCACCCGGGACAGATCTGAAGCTTTCTTT
TRBJ1-5	TRBD1	TRBV9	-	CASSVEGQGNQPQHF	TGTGCCAGCAGCGTAGAAGGACAGGGGAATCAGCCCCAGCATTTT
TRBJ2-4	TRBD2	TRBV3-1/TRBV3-2	-	CASSQGLGEGIQYF	TGTGCCAGCAGCCAAGGACTAGGGGAGGGCATTCAGTACTTC
TRBJ1-6	TRBD1	TRBV28	-	CASKRDRNSPLHF	TGTGCCAGCAAAAGGGACAGGAATTCACCCCTCCACTTT
TRBJ2-4	TRBD1	TRBV28	-	CASSPGQGTIQYF	TGTGCCAGCAGTCCGGGACAGGGTACCATTCAGTACTTC
TRBJ1-4	-	TRBV5-6	-	CASSPRQGRGEKLFF	TGTGCCAGCAGCCCGAGGCAGGGGAGAGGTGAAAAACTGTTTTTT
TRBJ2-1	TRBD2	TRBV29-1	-	CSVFTSGVSYNEQFF	TGCAGCGTCTTTACTAGCGGGGTCTCCTACAATGAGCAGTTCTTC
TRBJ2-3	TRBD2	TRBV7-2	-	CASSLTLVLAGDGLDTQYF	TGTGCCAGCAGCTTAACATTAGTCTTAGCGGGGGACGGTCTGGATACGCAGTATTTT
TRBJ1-2	-	TRBV29-1	-	CSVQGSGYTF	TGCAGCGTACAGGGATCCGGCTACACCTTC
TRBJ1-2	-	TRBV6-1	many	CASSDRGRGYTF	TGTGCCAGCAGTGACAGGGGCCGGGGCTACACCTTC
TRBJ2-2	TRBD1	TRBV10-1	few	CASSRTGTNTGELFF	TGCGCCAGCAGCCGGACAGGGACTAACACCGGGGAGCTGTTTTTT
TRBJ1-3	-	TRBV5-1	-	CASSPLTGSGNTIYF	TGCGCCAGCAGCCCTCTGACAGGCTCTGGAAACACCATATATTTT
TRBJ1-1	-	TRBV3-1/TRBV3-2	-	CASSSRREGPEGAFF	TGTGCCAGCTCCTCAAGGAGGGAGGGACCGGAGGGAGCTTTCTTT
TRBJ1-1	-	TRBV5-6	-	CASSLGQGMEAFF	TGTGCCAGCAGCTTGGGGCAGGGGATGGAAGCTTTCTTT
TRBJ1-1	-	TRBV2	-	CASSVTGNTEAFF	TGTGCCAGCAGTGTAACAGGGAACACTGAAGCTTTCTTT
TRBJ2-1	-	TRBV4-3	-	CASSQDECQFF	TGCGCCAGCAGCCAAGACGAGTGTCAGTTCTTC
TRBJ2-1	TRBD2	TRBV3-1/TRBV3-2	-	CASSQAPGGGYNEQFF	TGTGCCAGCAGCCAAGCCCCCGGGGGGGGTTACAATGAGCAGTTCTTC